A selection of T cell receptor beta chains follows, all from one sample in a study of blood T cell repertoires in COVID-19. Only in-frame clones appear in the TCRdb table, and some are missing; sequencing was by immunoSEQ multiplex PCR. The sample shows roughly 500,000 clones, more than 75% of them seen only once. Sequences were obtained from PBMCs or T cells enriched from blood (not recorded which). The receptors stem from a woman in her 40s who had recovered from COVID-19. Both conserved end residues are part of each CDR3. Fields, in order: clone size, J gene, V gene, D gene, CDR3 DNA, CDR3 protein. The D gene is left open where the match is weak. Not every row has a clone size; where given, it reads once, few, many or a size class.

few TRBJ1-2 TRBV25-1 TRBD1 TGTGCCAGCAGTGAATTTAGGACAGGGGGTGGCTACACCTTC CASSEFRTGGGYTF
NA TRBJ2-3 TRBV24-1 NA TGTGCCACCAGTGATCCCCCTTTAGATACGCAGTATTTT CATSDPPLDTQYF
NA TRBJ2-5 TRBV11-2 NA TGTGCCAGCAGTCGGAGACGGACAATACAAGAGACCCAGTACTTC CASSRRRTIQETQYF
NA TRBJ2-3 TRBV29-1 NA TGCAGCGTTGAAGATCTTAATCTCCTGAGCAGGGATACGCAGTATTTT CSVEDLNLLSRDTQYF
once TRBJ1-2 TRBV11-2 TRBD1 TGTGCCAGCAGCTCAATAAGGGACAGGGGGCCCGTAGGCTACACCTTC CASSSIRDRGPVGYTF
NA TRBJ2-1 TRBV19 NA TGTGCCAGTAGTATAGGTAGCGGTATCTACAATGAGCAGTTCTTC CASSIGSGIYNEQFF
few TRBJ2-1 TRBV7-9 TRBD2 TGTGCCAGCAGCTTACAAGCGGGAGTCAATGAGCAGTTCTTC CASSLQAGVNEQFF
NA TRBJ2-5 TRBV5-1 TRBD1 TGCGCCAGCAGCCCAGGGACAGCCGCCCAAGAGACCCAGTACTTC CASSPGTAAQETQYF
NA TRBJ1-1 TRBV6-5 TRBD1 TGTGCCAGTAAGGGGGACAGGTACACTGAAGCTTTCTTT CASKGDRYTEAFF
few TRBJ1-6 TRBV19 NA TGTGCCAGTAGGGACCCCGGGGAATCACCCCTCCACTTT CASRDPGESPLHF
once TRBJ1-1 TRBV5-1 TRBD1 TGCGCCAGCAGCCGGACAGGGCCGACCATGAACACTGAAGCTTTCTTT CASSRTGPTMNTEAFF
once TRBJ2-7 TRBV7-9 TRBD1 TGTGCCAGCAGCACGGTGACAGGGGTTGGGTCCTACGAGCAGTACTTC CASSTVTGVGSYEQYF
NA TRBJ2-5 TRBV5-1 NA TGCGCCAGCAGGCGACAGCAAGAGACCCAGTACTTC CASRRQQETQYF
NA TRBJ2-4 TRBV2 NA TGTGCCAGCAGTGAAGAGGAGTTTGGCATTCAGTACTTC CASSEEEFGIQYF
once TRBJ2-7 TRBV5-1 TRBD1 TGCGCCAGCAGCTTGGGAGACAGGGACTCCTACGAGCAGTACTTC CASSLGDRDSYEQYF
NA TRBJ2-3 TRBV10-2 NA TGCGCCAGCAGTGAGTACCCAGGATCGGGCACAGATACGCAGTATTTT CASSEYPGSGTDTQYF
NA TRBJ2-3 TRBV19 NA TGTGCCAGTAAAGGGGTCGATACGCAGTATTTT CASKGVDTQYF
once TRBJ1-5 TRBV19 NA TGTGCCAGTAGTTCAGGACAGCCCCAGCATTTT CASSSGQPQHF
NA TRBJ2-2 TRBV13 TRBD1 TGTGCCAGCACCCTGACAGGGTACGCCGGGGAGCTGTTTTTT CASTLTGYAGELFF
NA TRBJ1-1 TRBV18 NA TGTGCCAGCTCACAGCTACCAGGCGTCACTGAAGCTTTCTTT CASSQLPGVTEAFF
NA TRBJ2-2 TRBV4-1 NA TGCGCCAGCAGAGTGGGGACAATCAACACCGGGGAGCTGTTTTTT CASRVGTINTGELFF
NA TRBJ2-1 TRBV11-3 NA TGTGCCAGCAGCTCCAGAGTTGGGGGACAAAAATACAATGAGCAGTTCTTC CASSSRVGGQKYNEQFF
NA TRBJ2-1 TRBV6-1 TRBD2 TGTGCCAGCAGTGGCCGCGTTAGCGGGGAATACAATGAGCAGTTCTTC CASSGRVSGEYNEQFF
NA TRBJ2-7 TRBV29-1 NA TGCAGCATCGGGACTGCAGAAATTTACGAGCAGTACTTC CSIGTAEIYEQYF
NA TRBJ1-2 TRBV29-1 NA TGCAGCGTTGAGGATTCGGGATTCGCCTATGGCTACACCTTC CSVEDSGFAYGYTF
few TRBJ2-1 TRBV6-2/TRBV6-3 TRBD2 TGTGCCAGCAGTACGACGCTAGCGGTAAGCTCCTACAATGAGCAGTTCTTC CASSTTLAVSSYNEQFF
NA TRBJ2-7 TRBV5-1 NA TGCGCCAGCAGCTTGGATGTAGGGAGGCGCGAGCAGTACTTC CASSLDVGRREQYF
once TRBJ2-3 TRBV24-1 TRBD1 TGTGCCACCAGTGATGACCCGGGACAGGGCACAGATACGCAGTATTTT CATSDDPGQGTDTQYF
NA TRBJ2-1 TRBV12-5 TRBD2 TGTGCTAGTGGTTTCCTGGGACTAGCGGGTCAAGATGAGCAGTTCTTC CASGFLGLAGQDEQFF
once TRBJ1-2 TRBV6-6 NA TGTGCCAGCATTTCAGGAAGAGTTAACTATGGCTACACCTTC CASISGRVNYGYTF
NA TRBJ1-1 TRBV3-1/TRBV3-2 NA TGTGCCAGCAGCCAAGGGGGCTCGATCACTGAAGCTTTCTTT CASSQGGSITEAFF
once TRBJ1-1 TRBV7-9 NA TGTGCCAGCAGCTCCTGGGGGGGCACTGAAGCTTTCTTT CASSSWGGTEAFF
NA TRBJ2-6 TRBV5-1 NA TGCGCCAGCAGTCTCGGCTCTGGGGCCAACGTCCTGACTTTC CASSLGSGANVLTF
once TRBJ1-1 TRBV5-4 NA TGTGCCAGCAGCTTGAGACAGGCGAACACTGAAGCTTTCTTT CASSLRQANTEAFF
NA TRBJ2-5 TRBV7-7 NA TGTGCTAGCAGCTTAAACAGCGGTGAAGAGACCCAGTACTTC CASSLNSGEETQYF
NA TRBJ2-5 TRBV19 TRBD2 TGTGCCAGTAGTATTTGGGGTAGCGGGAGCGTAGAGACCCAGTACTTC CASSIWGSGSVETQYF
NA TRBJ2-5 TRBV6-2/TRBV6-3 TRBD1 TGTGCCAGCAGCCCCCGGGACAGGGGGCGGCTGGAGACCCAGTACTTC CASSPRDRGRLETQYF
NA TRBJ1-2 TRBV6-5 TRBD1 TGTGCCAGCAGTTACTGGCGACAGGGGGCGAACTATGGCTACACCTTC CASSYWRQGANYGYTF
NA TRBJ2-3 TRBV3-1/TRBV3-2 TRBD2 TGTGCCAGCAGCCGACTAGCGGGAGGCGCAGATACGCAGTATTTT CASSRLAGGADTQYF
NA TRBJ1-1 TRBV4-1 NA TGCGCCAGCAGCCAAGATAACGCGGCAGCAGCTTTCTTT CASSQDNAAAAFF
NA TRBJ1-2 TRBV12-5 TRBD1 TGTGCTAGTGGTCTGTCGCCAAAGGGGGCCGGTGGCTACACCTTC CASGLSPKGAGGYTF
NA TRBJ1-3 TRBV10-3 NA TGTGCCATCCGCGAGCGGAGAGACTCTGGAAACACCATATATTTT CAIRERRDSGNTIYF
few TRBJ1-6 TRBV6-5 NA TGTGCCAGCAGAATAGTTAGTTCACCCCTCCACTTT CASRIVSSPLHF
NA TRBJ1-1 TRBV7-9 NA TGTGCCAGCAGCTTAGAGGGCAGGGGACCTTTCTTT CASSLEGRGPFF
NA TRBJ1-2 TRBV7-2 NA TGTGCCAGCAGCTTATCGTACGGGTACTACACCTTC CASSLSYGYYTF
NA TRBJ2-7 TRBV6-2/TRBV6-3 TRBD2 TGTGCCAGCAGTTCCGGACTAGCGGGAGCGCCGCGGGAGCAGTACTTC CASSSGLAGAPREQYF
NA TRBJ2-3 TRBV29-1 TRBD2 TGCCGCGTTCGGGGGGGGGCCTTCTCGATCCGGGCGGCCACAGATACGCAGTATTTT CRVRGGAFSIRAATDTQYF
NA TRBJ2-1 TRBV7-2 TRBD1 TGTGCCAGCGGACAGGGGGCTCACAATGAGCAGTTCTTC CASGQGAHNEQFF
NA TRBJ1-1 TRBV10-1 NA TGCGCCAGCAGTGAGGATACAGCCCCCTGGATGACCACTGAAGCTTTCTTT CASSEDTAPWMTTEAFF
NA TRBJ2-7 TRBV20-1 TRBD1 TGCAGTGCGCGGACAGGAAACGAGCAGTACTTC CSARTGNEQYF
NA TRBJ2-1 TRBV28 TRBD1 TGTGCCAGCAGACGGTTGACAGGGTTAAAGGATGAGCAGTTCTTC CASRRLTGLKDEQFF
NA TRBJ1-3 TRBV5-4 TRBD1 TGTGCCAGCAGCTTGCAGGGGGCCAAGGGAAACACCATATATTTT CASSLQGAKGNTIYF
NA TRBJ1-1 TRBV18 NA TGTGCCAGCTCACCACGAGACACAGGGGAAGCTTTCTTT CASSPRDTGEAFF
NA TRBJ1-5 TRBV24-1 NA TGTGCCACCAGTGGTTCGACTGAGGGGCCCCAGCATTTT CATSGSTEGPQHF
NA TRBJ1-5 TRBV6-2/TRBV6-3 TRBD1 TGTGCCAGCAGTTACTCGAACAGGGGAGAGCATTTT CASSYSNRGEHF
NA TRBJ2-1 TRBV5-1 TRBD2 TGCGCCAGCAGCTACGGTAGGGAGGGCGATGAGCAGTTCTTC CASSYGREGDEQFF